This TCR beta chain came from a study of T cells after yellow fever vaccination. This clonotype appeared a few times. Germline CDR1 and CDR2: SGHTA and FQGNSA. Trimming took 4 bases from V and 0 from J; bases not matched to a gene: 3. The CDR3 runs 16 residues. TCRdb independently ran MiXCR on the 5' RACE reads; one entry per CDR3 protein. The repertoire includes approximately 550,000 distinct CDR3 sequences, roughly 14% of them detected once, and about an eighth sits in the top ten. This rearrangement joins TRBV7-2 to TRBJ2-6; 7 bases are a match to TRBD1. Sequencing was performed on PBMCs, taken on the day of the yellow fever booster vaccination. This TCR was recovered from a man under 40 who received the YFV17D yellow fever vaccine. CDR3 sequence (DNA): TGTGCCAGCAGCTGGACAGGACCCTCTGGGGCCAACGTCCTGACTTTC. Its translation is CASSWTGPSGANVLTF.